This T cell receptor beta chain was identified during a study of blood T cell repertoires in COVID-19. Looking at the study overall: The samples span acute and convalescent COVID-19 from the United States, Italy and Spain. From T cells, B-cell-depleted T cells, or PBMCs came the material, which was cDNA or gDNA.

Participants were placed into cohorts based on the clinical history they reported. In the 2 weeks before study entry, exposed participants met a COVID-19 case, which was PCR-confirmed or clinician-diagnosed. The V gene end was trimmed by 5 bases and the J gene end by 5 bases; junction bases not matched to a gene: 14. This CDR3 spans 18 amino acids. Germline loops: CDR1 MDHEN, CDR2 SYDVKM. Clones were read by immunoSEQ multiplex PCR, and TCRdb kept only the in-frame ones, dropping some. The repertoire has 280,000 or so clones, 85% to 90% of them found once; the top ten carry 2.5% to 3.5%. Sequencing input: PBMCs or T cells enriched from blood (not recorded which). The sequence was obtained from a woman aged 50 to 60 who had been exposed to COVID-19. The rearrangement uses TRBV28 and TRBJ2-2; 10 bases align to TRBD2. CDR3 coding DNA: TGTGCCAGCAGTCTTTGGACTAGCGGAGCCCTTGGGACCGGGGAGCTGTTTTTT. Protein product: CASSLWTSGALGTGELFF.